This T cell receptor (beta chain) was identified in a study of blood T cells in healthy people across ages. Turning to the study itself: Capture by template switching was about one barcoded beta molecule per two T cells.

Per sample, at least 5.5 micrograms of total RNA were extracted. Overall study findings and caveats: A strong correlation was found between TCR beta diversity and the percentage of naive T cells.

With a J-beta primer mix and a sample-barcoded 5' primer, a second PCR ran roughly 7 to 11 cycles. TCRdb analysed the 5' RACE reads with MiXCR anew, one entry per CDR3 protein. The sample lists some 1.5 million distinct CDR3 sequences; approximately 30% were seen once. For this clonotype: What it binds is unknown.

Trimming cost V 5 bases and J 1 base, with 17 bases left between them. This CDR3 comprises 16 residues. This sequence originates from a woman aged 25 to 39 in good health. The genes are TRBV12-3 or TRBV12-4 and TRBJ1-2, with D tentatively TRBD1 (5 bases). Source material: blood. CDR3 nucleotide sequence: TGTGCCAGCAGTCCCACTTCTCGGGACGGTAACTATGGCTACACCTTC. Its translation is CASSPTSRDGNYGYTF.